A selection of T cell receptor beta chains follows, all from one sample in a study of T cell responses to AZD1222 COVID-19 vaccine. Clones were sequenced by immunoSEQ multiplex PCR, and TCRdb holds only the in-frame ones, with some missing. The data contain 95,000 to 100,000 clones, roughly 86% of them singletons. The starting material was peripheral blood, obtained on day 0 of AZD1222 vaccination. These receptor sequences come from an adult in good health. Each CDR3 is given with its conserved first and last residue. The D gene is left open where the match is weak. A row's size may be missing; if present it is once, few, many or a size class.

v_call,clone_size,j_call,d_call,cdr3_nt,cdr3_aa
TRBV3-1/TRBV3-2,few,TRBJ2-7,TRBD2,TGTGCCAGCAGCCGCGGGAGGAGAGCGGGCGCATCCTACGAGCAGTACTTC,CASSRGRRAGASYEQYF
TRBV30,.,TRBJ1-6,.,TGTGCCTGGAGTAAGGGACAAAATAATTCACCCCTCCACTTT,CAWSKGQNNSPLHF
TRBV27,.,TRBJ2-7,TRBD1,TGTGCCAGCAGTTTATCAACCCAGGGGGCGGCTTACGAGCAGTACTTC,CASSLSTQGAAYEQYF
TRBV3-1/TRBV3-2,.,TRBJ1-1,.,TGTGCCAGCAGCCACGGACAGAAGAACACTGAAGCTTTCTTT,CASSHGQKNTEAFF
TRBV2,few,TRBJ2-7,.,TGTGCCAGCAGTGAACAAACTAGCAGGGCCTACGAGCAGTACTTC,CASSEQTSRAYEQYF
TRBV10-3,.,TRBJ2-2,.,TGTGCCACCGGACAGAACGTCATCTCCGGGGAGCTGTTTTTT,CATGQNVISGELFF
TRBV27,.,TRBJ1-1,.,TGTGCCAGCAGTGGGGGGGAGGGGGCTTTCTTT,CASSGGEGAFF
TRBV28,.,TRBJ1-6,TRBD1,TGTGCCAGCAGTTTCGGCACAGGGGTCTATAATTCACCCCTCCACTTT,CASSFGTGVYNSPLHF
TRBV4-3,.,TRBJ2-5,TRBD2,TGCGCCAGCAGCCAAGGTCGGACGGGAGCGGGGGAGACCCAGTACTTC,CASSQGRTGAGETQYF
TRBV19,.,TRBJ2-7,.,TGTGCCAGTAGTATCGCGCCAGGGGCGTCTTACGAGCAGTACTTC,CASSIAPGASYEQYF
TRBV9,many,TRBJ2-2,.,TGTGCCAGCAGCGTAGGTTGGACTAACACCGGGGAGCTGTTTTTT,CASSVGWTNTGELFF
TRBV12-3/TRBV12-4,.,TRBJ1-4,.,TGTGCCAGCAGTCCCCGGGAAAAACTGTTTTTT,CASSPREKLFF
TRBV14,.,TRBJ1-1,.,TGTGCCAGCAGCTGGGAGAACACTGAAGCTTTCTTT,CASSWENTEAFF
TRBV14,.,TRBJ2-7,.,TGTGCCAGCAGCCAAGCCAGGGTTGGGGAGCAGTACTTC,CASSQARVGEQYF
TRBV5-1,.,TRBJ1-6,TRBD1,TGCGCCAGCAGCCCGGACAGGGGGCGTAATTCACCCCTCCACTTT,CASSPDRGRNSPLHF
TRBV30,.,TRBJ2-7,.,TGTGCCTGGAGTGACCTAAACGAGCAGTACTTC,CAWSDLNEQYF
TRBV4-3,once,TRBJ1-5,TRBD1,TGCGCCAGCAGCCCAACAGGGGACAATCAGCCCCAGCATTTT,CASSPTGDNQPQHF
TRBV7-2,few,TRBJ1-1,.,TGTGCCAGCAGCTTTCTTAGGCGTGGGGTCACTGAAGCTTTCTTT,CASSFLRRGVTEAFF
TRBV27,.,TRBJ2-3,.,TGTGCCAGCAGTGAACAGAGCACAGATACGCAGTATTTT,CASSEQSTDTQYF
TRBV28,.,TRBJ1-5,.,TGTGCCAGCGGTACCAGGCGTCAGCCCCAGCATTTT,CASGTRRQPQHF
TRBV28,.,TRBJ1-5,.,TGTGCCAGCAGTTTTGACACCCACAATCAGCCCCAGCATTTT,CASSFDTHNQPQHF
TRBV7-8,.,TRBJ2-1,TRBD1,TGTGCCAGCAGCTTAATCCGACAGGGGTTGGGCAATGAGCAGTTCTTC,CASSLIRQGLGNEQFF
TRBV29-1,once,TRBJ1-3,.,TGCAGCGTCAAGTCAGGGCCTGGAAACACCATATATTTT,CSVKSGPGNTIYF
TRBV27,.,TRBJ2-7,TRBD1,TGTGCCACCGACAGGGCACCCTACGAGCAGTACTTC,CATDRAPYEQYF
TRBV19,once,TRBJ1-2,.,TGTGCCAGTAGTATCGGGTGGCAGTTAATTTCAGCTAACTATGGCTACACCTTC,CASSIGWQLISANYGYTF
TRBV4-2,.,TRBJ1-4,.,TGTGCCAGCAGCCCCGTAGTGGGTAGCCATGAAAAACTGTTTTTT,CASSPVVGSHEKLFF
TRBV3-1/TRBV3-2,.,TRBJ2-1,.,TGTGCCAGCAGCCAGGGCTTAGGTAGCGGATACAATGAGCAGTTCTTC,CASSQGLGSGYNEQFF
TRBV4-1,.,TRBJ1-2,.,TGCGCCAGCAGCCAATCAGGTGGTGGCTACACCTTC,CASSQSGGGYTF
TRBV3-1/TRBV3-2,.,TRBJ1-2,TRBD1,TGTGCCAGCAGAGACTCCGGGACAGACAACTATGGCTACACCTTC,CASRDSGTDNYGYTF
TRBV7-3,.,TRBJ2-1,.,TGTGCCAGCAGCTTAGAAACTAGCTCCTACAATGAGCAGTTCTTC,CASSLETSSYNEQFF
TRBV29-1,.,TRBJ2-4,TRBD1,TGCAGCGTTGAGGGGGGACAGGGGGTAGGCAAAAACATTCAGTACTTC,CSVEGGQGVGKNIQYF
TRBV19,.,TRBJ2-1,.,TGTGCCAGTAGTATCGGCCAGAACAATGAGCAGTTCTTC,CASSIGQNNEQFF
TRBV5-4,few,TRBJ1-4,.,TGTGCCAGCAGCTTATCACTAAGAAGTGAAAAACTGTTTTTT,CASSLSLRSEKLFF
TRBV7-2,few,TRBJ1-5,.,TGTGCCAGCAGCTTAGCTCTCGGCATGAATCAGCCCCAGCATTTT,CASSLALGMNQPQHF
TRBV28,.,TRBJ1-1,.,TGTGCCAGCAGGGCGGGTCTCTTACAGAGAGCTTTCTTT,CASRAGLLQRAFF
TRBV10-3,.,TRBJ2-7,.,TGTGCCATCAGTGAGGCTCGGGGGGTAGGGGGGTTAATCGAGCAGTACTTC,CAISEARGVGGLIEQYF
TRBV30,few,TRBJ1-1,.,TGTGCCTGGAGTGTAGTAGCCACAAGGAACACTGAAGCTTTCTTT,CAWSVVATRNTEAFF
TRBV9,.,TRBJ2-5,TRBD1,TGTGCCAGCAGCACCGCAGGGGGCCAGGTCGAGACCCAGTACTTC,CASSTAGGQVETQYF
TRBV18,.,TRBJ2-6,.,TGTGCCAGCTCACCACCGGTTCTGGGGGTCACCCTCTCTGGGGCCAACGTCCTGACTTTC,CASSPPVLGVTLSGANVLTF
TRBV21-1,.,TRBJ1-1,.,TGTGCCAGCAGCAATCCCAGGGGGCGCACTGAAGCTTTCTTT,CASSNPRGRTEAFF
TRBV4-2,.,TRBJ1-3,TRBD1,TGTGCCAGCAGCCAAGGGGACAGGGTGATGGGTGGAAACACCATATATTTT,CASSQGDRVMGGNTIYF
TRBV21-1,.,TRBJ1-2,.,TGTGCCAGCACCGTACGCCAAGATTTAGCCGCCCGGACCCAGGGGAGCTATGGCTACACCTTC,CASTVRQDLAARTQGSYGYTF
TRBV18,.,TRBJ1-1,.,TGTGCCAGCTCACCCTCGGGGGCACCCATGAACACTGAAGCTTTCTTT,CASSPSGAPMNTEAFF
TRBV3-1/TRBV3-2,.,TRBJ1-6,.,TGTGCCAGCAGCCAAGAGGGTCCCAATTCACCCCTCCACTTT,CASSQEGPNSPLHF
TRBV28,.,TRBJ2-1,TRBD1,TGTGCCAGCAACTCGGACAGGGGGCGATGGCAGTTCTTC,CASNSDRGRWQFF
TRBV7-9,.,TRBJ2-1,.,TGTGCCAGCAGCTTAACTGTAGCGACGATCACTGAGCAGTTCTTC,CASSLTVATITEQFF
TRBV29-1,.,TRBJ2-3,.,TGCAGCGCCAAAAGCGGCTCTAGCACAGATACGCAGTATTTT,CSAKSGSSTDTQYF
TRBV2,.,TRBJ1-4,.,TGTGCCAGCAACCCACTCGGGGAAAAACTGTTTTTT,CASNPLGEKLFF
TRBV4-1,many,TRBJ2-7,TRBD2,TGCGCCAGCAGCTCAGAGGATTTAACTAGCGGGAGTACCTACGAGCAGTACTTC,CASSSEDLTSGSTYEQYF
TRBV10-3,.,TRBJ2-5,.,TGTGCCATCAGTGGGCAGACACAAGAGACCCAGTACTTC,CAISGQTQETQYF
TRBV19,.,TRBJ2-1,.,TGTGCCAGTAGTCCAGGGTTTAATGAGCAGTTCTTC,CASSPGFNEQFF
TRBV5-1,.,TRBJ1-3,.,TGCGCCAGCAGCCAAAGGATACAGGCTTTTGGAAACACCATATATTTT,CASSQRIQAFGNTIYF
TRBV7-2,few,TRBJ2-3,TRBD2,TGTGCCAGCAGCTTAGGACTAGCGGAGGATACGCAGTATTTT,CASSLGLAEDTQYF